One sample yielded the 2 T cell receptor beta chains listed below, sequenced in a study of blood T cell repertoires in COVID-19. Profiled with immunoSEQ multiplex PCR; TCRdb holds only in-frame clones, not every one. The table has around 120,000 clones, around 90% seen once. Material: peripheral blood. The receptors shown here come from a woman in her sixties or seventies with COVID-19, enrolled during active disease.

The V and J genes are TRBV29-1 and TRBJ1-3, with 11 bases lining up with TRBD1. Germline V gene data show CDR1 as SQVTM and CDR2 as ANQGSEA. Trimming removed 6 bases from V and 1 base from J; junction bases left unmatched: 2. This CDR3 comprises 14 residues. The CDR3 sequence is CSVGQGASGNTIYF. The CDR3, as DNA: TGCAGCGTCGGACAGGGGGCTTCTGGAAACACCATATATTTT.

V and J are TRBV5-1 and TRBJ1-2, with 7 bases lining up with TRBD1. The length of the CDR3 is 13 residues. Germline CDR1 is SGHRS and CDR2 is YFSETQ. The J segment lost 7 bases and the V segment lost 5 bases, leaving 8 bases of the junction unmatched. The CDR3 loop reads CASRPGQAGGYTF. For the CDR3, the DNA is TGCGCCAGCAGACCTGGACAGGCAGGTGGCTACACCTTC.